These T cell receptor beta chains were read from a single sample in a study of early T cells in non-severe SARS-CoV-2 infection. TCRdb reprocessed the 5' RACE reads with MiXCR, giving one entry per CDR3 protein. The table has approximately 48,000 distinct CDR3 sequences, 7.5% to 10% seen once; the top ten hold 15%. What was sequenced was whole blood. These receptors were taken from an adult who was a healthcare worker with PCR-confirmed SARS-CoV-2 infection or an uninfected control (not recorded which). CDR3s leave out the opening cysteine and the closing phenylalanine or tryptophan.

j_call v_call cdr3_aa
TRBJ1-5 TRBV4-3 ASSPGQGAGQPQH
TRBJ2-3 TRBV24-1 ATSDKGHIRTDTQY
TRBJ2-3 TRBV29-1 SVEEWALERELADTQY
TRBJ2-1 TRBV27 ASVSWTNNEQF
TRBJ1-2 TRBV6-1 ASSESQGQASFYGYT
TRBJ1-1 TRBV4-3 ASSQVGQYTEAF
TRBJ2-7 TRBV7-9 ASSAPQGRGPHEQY
TRBJ2-3 TRBV7-3 ASSLIAATDTQY
TRBJ2-1 TRBV7-2 ASSLVAGEGNEQF
TRBJ1-1 TRBV7-3 ASKGQENTEAF
TRBJ2-3 TRBV12-3/TRBV12-4 ASSSPGLFTDTQY
TRBJ1-3 TRBV29-1 SVWSGGNTIY
TRBJ2-6 TRBV24-1 ATSDPPRANVLT
TRBJ1-2 TRBV7-9 ASSYNYGYT
TRBJ2-1 TRBV20-1 SARRWAKASGPNRNEQF
TRBJ1-4 TRBV19 ASSILQGQTEKLF
TRBJ2-7 TRBV27 ASSHSAGWGYEQY
TRBJ2-7 TRBV7-9 ASVAGAYEQY
TRBJ2-5 TRBV7-6 ASSPLLAGETQY
TRBJ2-7 TRBV6-5 ASSYQSGSYEQY
TRBJ1-4 TRBV2 ASSGVKKLF
TRBJ2-7 TRBV7-9 ASSSKHPEVELY
TRBJ2-7 TRBV28 ASSHGLAAYEQY
TRBJ2-7 TRBV25-1 ASSDPSRDGFHEQY
TRBJ2-1 TRBV6-5 ASSRGGINNEQF
TRBJ2-1 TRBV7-2 ASSLGGTSGDNEQF
TRBJ2-7 TRBV29-1 SVSPGQGPYEQY
TRBJ2-7 TRBV5-1 ASSLESGRAREQY
TRBJ2-7 TRBV14 ASSQGHGRGWGQY
TRBJ2-7 TRBV4-2 ASSQDTSPYEQY
TRBJ2-5 TRBV28 ASRPGGPQETQY
TRBJ1-2 TRBV4-3 ASSHNRAERYGYT
TRBJ1-1 TRBV18 ASSPGTGETEAF
TRBJ2-2 TRBV28 ASSSRASYTGELF
TRBJ1-4 TRBV15 ATSRKGMGEKLF
TRBJ2-1 TRBV23-1 ASSQPRGNEQF
TRBJ1-2 TRBV5-4 ASASGLLGDGYT
TRBJ2-7 TRBV6-5 ASMSPRTYEQY
TRBJ1-2 TRBV10-3 AISDSRQNGYT
TRBJ2-2 TRBV7-2 ASSIEQSTGELF
TRBJ2-2 TRBV11-3 ASSLTRSSGELF
TRBJ1-1 TRBV12-3/TRBV12-4 ASRTQGRDTEAF
TRBJ2-7 TRBV7-2 ASSSSGGGEQY
TRBJ1-5 TRBV5-1 ASSLEGQSNQPQH
TRBJ1-5 TRBV20-1 SARHTPDRRGSQPQH
TRBJ2-3 TRBV5-1 ASSRLLKTGSAGADTQY
TRBJ2-5 TRBV10-3 AISGKTQGFQETQY
TRBJ2-2 TRBV5-1 ASSLIRDTGELF
TRBJ2-7 TRBV20-1 SARNSGSVYEQY
TRBJ2-1 TRBV28 ATREREAYNEQF
TRBJ1-2 TRBV7-9 ASSPEIANYGYT
TRBJ2-7 TRBV27 ASSYRGREQY
TRBJ2-1 TRBV24-1 ATSDYGSAGERLDEQF
TRBJ1-2 TRBV6-2/TRBV6-3 ASSYLDSNYGYT
TRBJ1-2 TRBV18 ASSPDITNYGYT
TRBJ1-1 TRBV6-2/TRBV6-3 ASSYPPGRGRFRNTEAF
TRBJ2-5 TRBV6-2/TRBV6-3 ASRQGGETQY